This T cell receptor (beta chain) comes out of a study of cytomegalovirus exposure and HLA in healthy donors. Regarding the study as a whole: There was a cluster of highly shared sequence variants that was likely a sequencing artifact. In a later analysis, parvovirus B19, influenza, CMV and Epstein-Barr virus appeared linked to several top co-occurrence clusters.

PCR employed 60 Vbeta and 13 Jbeta primers. In the source study's methods: Later analysis identified tens of millions of unique TCR beta chains, 8.5 million to 13 million shared. This table comes from immunoSEQ multiplex PCR, and its TCRdb copy is limited to in-frame clones, with some not included. D and trimming come from the DNA, and the V and J calls and clone size come from that table. Found here are about 100,000 clones, about 85% of them singletons; the top ten hold 3% to 4%. This clone was seen only once. Its antigen is not known. The germline V gene encodes CDR1 SGDLS and CDR2 YYNGEE. The CDR3 loop spans 15 amino acids. V dropped 0 bases and J dropped 6; count of bases not matched to a gene: 4.

Sequences were obtained from PBMCs. The V call is TRBV9, the J call TRBJ2-1; 9 bases agree with TRBD2. The sequence derives from a man aged 30 to 39 in good health and CMV-seronegative. CDR3 nucleotide sequence: TGTGCCAGCAGCGTAGATAGCGGGGGATCCAATGAGCAGTTCTTC. It specifies CASSVDSGGSNEQFF.